The 26 T cell receptor beta chains listed next were all sequenced from one sample in a study of T cell changes during pregnancy in multiple sclerosis. The assay was immunoSEQ multiplex PCR, and TCRdb's table has in-frame clones only and misses some. The sample includes roughly 93,000 clones, about 90% seen only once; the top ten take less than 2.5%. Sequenced here: peripheral blood, sampled after pregnancy. The receptors were sampled from a female donor in good health, enrolled as a control in a pregnancy study.

The chain joins TRBV2 to TRBJ2-7; perhaps TRBD1 as D (5 bases). This CDR3 has 14 amino acids. CDR1 and CDR2 from the germline V gene are SNHLY and FYNNEI. Trimming removed 0 bases from V and 2 bases from J, with 8 bases in between. The CDR3 region is CASSEATDTYEQYF. CDR3 coding DNA: TGTGCCAGCAGTGAAGCGACAGACACCTACGAGCAGTACTTC.

V usage is TRBV6-1 and J usage is TRBJ1-5; the match to TRBD1 covers 8 bases. This CDR3 spans 15 amino acids. J gave up 6 bases and V 0 bases, and 4 bases lay outside the gene matches. Germline V gene sequence: CDR1 MNHNS, CDR2 SASEGT. Written as DNA, the CDR3 is TGTGCCAGCAGTGAAGCGGCAGGGGGCGTTCAGCCCCAGCATTTT. Its translation: CASSEAAGGVQPQHF.

This rearrangement joins TRBV6-5 to TRBJ1-2; no firm D call. Germline CDR1 is MNHEY and CDR2 is SVGAGI. Trimming pared 0 bases from V and 2 bases from J, leaving 13 bases between. The CDR3 is 16 amino acids. CDR3 loop: CASSYSGGRFNYGYTF. As DNA, the CDR3 is TGTGCCAGCAGTTACTCTGGCGGCAGATTCAACTATGGCTACACCTTC.

The rearrangement uses TRBV25-1 and TRBJ1-1, with 9 nucleotides matching TRBD1. CDR1 is MGHDK and CDR2 is SYGVNS in the germline V gene. The CDR3 contains 15 residues. Losses at the gene ends were 5 bases for V and 5 bases for J; bases not matched to a gene: 9. The CDR3: CASSYGQGWGTEAFF. CDR3 nucleotides: TGTGCCAGCAGTTATGGACAGGGGTGGGGGACTGAAGCTTTCTTT.

The rearrangement uses TRBV5-1 and TRBJ1-1; no clear D. Deletions cut 5 bases from V and 1 base from J, with 9 bases between. The CDR3 sequence is 13 residues long. Germline V gives CDR1 SGHRS, CDR2 YFSETQ. As DNA, the CDR3 is TGCGCCAGCAGTTTCGACTGGAACACTGAAGCTTTCTTT. This translates into CASSFDWNTEAFF.

The genes are TRBV6-1 and TRBJ1-3; D is ambiguous. The CDR3 is 14 amino acids. CDR1 is MNHNS and CDR2 is SASEGT in the germline V gene. V was shortened by 11 bases and J by 0 bases, with 14 bases between the two germline ends. The CDR3 here is CAASGRHSGNTIYF. CDR3 in DNA: TGTGCCGCATCCGGGAGGCACTCTGGAAACACCATATATTTT.

The chain uses TRBV6-1 and TRBJ2-7; D is uncertain. This CDR3 region has 11 residues. CDR1 and CDR2 (germline): MNHNS, SASEGT. The V gene lost 6 bases and the J gene lost 3 bases, with 6 bases spanning the gap. CDR3 in amino acids: CASRGVYEQYF. DNA for the CDR3: TGTGCCAGCAGAGGAGTCTACGAGCAGTACTTC.

The genes are TRBV27 and TRBJ2-7; TRBD2 might be the D (5 bases). Germline V gene lookup returns CDR1 MNHEY and CDR2 SMNVEV (reference sequence). This CDR3 contains 15 residues. V shed 2 bases and J shed 3 bases, with 14 bases lying between them. This CDR3 is CASSLDRRGYYEQYF. The CDR3 region has the DNA TGTGCCAGCAGTTTAGATCGGAGAGGGTACTACGAGCAGTACTTC.

The rearrangement uses TRBV19 and TRBJ2-7, with TRBD1 as a possible D gene (5 bases). Between the trimmed V and J ends, which lost 3 bases and 4 bases, there was a span of 10 bases. CDR1 LNHDA and CDR2 SQIVND come from the germline V gene (reference sequence). CDR3 length: 13 amino acids. CDR3 nucleotides: TGTGCCAGTAGTATGGGGCAGGGATACGAGCAGTACTTC. Amino acids: CASSMGQGYEQYF.

The V and J genes are TRBV7-6 and TRBJ1-2, with no clear D. Per germline, CDR1 SGHVS and CDR2 FNYEAQ. V lost 4 bases and J lost 7, with 13 bases in between. CDR3 size: 13 residues. CDR3 residues: CASSSGELSGYTF. The CDR3 region has the DNA TGTGCCAGCAGCTCCGGAGAATTGTCTGGCTACACCTTC.

The V and J genes are TRBV2 and TRBJ2-3; 9 positions match TRBD1. J lost 1 base, V lost 10 bases, and 6 bases had no gene match. This CDR3 contains 14 residues. Germline values: CDR1 SNHLY, CDR2 FYNNEI. The CDR3 protein is CATNRGLGTDTQYF. DNA for the CDR3: TGTGCCACCAACAGGGGGCTGGGCACAGATACGCAGTATTTT.

This chain connects TRBV5-1 to TRBJ2-7; TRBD2 matches at 10 bases. Germline V gene data show CDR1 as SGHRS and CDR2 as YFSETQ. There are 14 residues in the CDR3. Losses at the gene ends were 5 bases for V and 4 bases for J; bases not matched to a gene: 6. The CDR3 loop is CASRPGLANYEQYF. As DNA, the CDR3 is TGCGCCAGCAGACCGGGACTAGCGAATTACGAGCAGTACTTC. Together with reference TRBV5-1 and TRBJ2-7, the CDR3 gives the full variable domain: KAGVTQTPRYLIKTRGQQVTLSCSPISGHRSVSWYQQTPGQGLQFLFEYFSETQRNKGNFPGRFSGRQFSNSRSEMNVSTLELGDSALYLCASRPGLANYEQYFGPGTRLTVT.

The rearrangement uses TRBV15 and TRBJ1-5; 8 bases map to TRBD1. Losses at the gene ends were 4 bases for V and 5 bases for J; bases not matched to a gene: 7. The CDR3 consists of 15 residues. Germline V gene lookup returns CDR1 LNHNV and CDR2 YYDKDF (reference sequence). CDR3 coding DNA: TGTGCCACCAGCAAGGACGGGACAGGAGATCAGCCCCAGCATTTT. Translated, it gives CATSKDGTGDQPQHF.

The table lists this clone with a count of one. The V and J genes are TRBV13 and TRBJ1-1; D is perhaps TRBD1 (6 bases). Deletions cut 6 bases from V and 7 bases from J, with 12 bases between. This CDR3 has 12 amino acids. Germline assignment: CDR1 PRHDT and CDR2 FYEKMQ (reference sequence). The CDR3 spells CASSWQGREAFF. The DNA for the CDR3 is TGTGCCAGCAGTTGGCAGGGGCGTGAAGCTTTCTTT.

This sequence joins TRBV10-3 and TRBJ2-1; weak D call: TRBD2 (6 bases). The V and J ends lost 0 bases and 2 bases respectively, with 11 bases between them. Germline CDR1 reads ENHRY; CDR2 reads SYGVKD. The CDR3 consists of 16 residues. CDR3 sequence reads: CAISESIPGAYNEQFF. The CDR3 DNA follows: TGTGCCATCAGTGAGTCGATTCCGGGGGCCTACAATGAGCAGTTCTTC.

The chain combines TRBV5-1 with TRBJ2-1; TRBD2 agrees at 7 bases. There are 17 residues in the CDR3. The V gene end was trimmed by 2 bases and the J gene end by 0 bases; junction bases not matched to a gene: 8. The V gene's germline CDR1 is SGHRS and CDR2 YFSETQ. The CDR3 reads CASSFLLAPSSYNEQFF. CDR3 in DNA: TGCGCCAGCAGCTTCCTACTAGCGCCCAGCTCCTACAATGAGCAGTTCTTC.

This clone was detected once. The rearrangement uses TRBV2 and TRBJ2-3, with 7 nucleotides matching TRBD2. The CDR3 spans 17 residues. Germline-derived CDR1 and CDR2 are SNHLY and FYNNEI. J was trimmed by 4 bases and V by 3 bases; bases with no gene match: 13. In DNA form, the CDR3 reads TGTGCCAGCAGTGAGGTGGCTAGCGGCTGGGGGGCAGATACGCAGTATTTT. Protein: CASSEVASGWGADTQYF.

The table lists this clone with a count of one. The chain uses TRBV4-1 and TRBJ1-1; no firm D call. V lost 0 bases, J lost 4 bases, and 12 bases lay in between. CDR1 and CDR2 (germline): MGHRA, YSYEKL. This CDR3 contains 15 residues. The CDR3, as DNA: TGCGCCAGCAGCCAAGAGGTCACTAAAGGCACTGAAGCTTTCTTT. It translates to CASSQEVTKGTEAFF.

The chain links TRBV11-3 to TRBJ2-3; the D gene is possibly TRBD2 (6 bases). The V gene's germline CDR1 is SGHNT and CDR2 YENEEA. The CDR3 extends over 14 amino acids. V lost 4 bases and J lost 1, with 9 bases in between. The CDR3 spells CASSSDYRTDTQYF. CDR3 bases: TGTGCCAGCAGCTCGGACTACCGCACAGATACGCAGTATTTT.

V and J are TRBV5-6 and TRBJ2-2; D is perhaps TRBD1 (5 bases). CDR1 is SGHDT and CDR2 is YYEEEE in the germline V gene. CDR3 length: 16 amino acids. Between the trimmed V and J ends, which lost 5 bases and 5 bases, there was a span of 19 bases. CDR3 sequence (DNA): TGTGCCAGCAGAGATACAGGACCGGTCTGGACCGGGGAGCTGTTTTTT. Translation gives CASRDTGPVWTGELFF.

The chain is built from TRBV6-5 and TRBJ2-1; a weak D match, TRBD2 (5 bases). V was clipped by 6 bases and J by 10 bases, with 13 bases between them. This CDR3 is built from 12 residues. Germline assignment: CDR1 MNHEY and CDR2 SVGAGI. The CDR3 region is CASRAGVGEQFF. The CDR3 coding sequence is TGTGCCAGCAGGGCCGGGGTCGGAGAGCAGTTCTTC.

The chain uses TRBV10-3 and TRBJ1-5; TRBD1 matches 9 bases. The CDR3 runs 18 residues. CDR1 is ENHRY and CDR2 is SYGVKD in the germline V gene. The ends lost 11 bases at V and 6 bases at J; junction bases unmatched: 23. The CDR3 nucleotides read TGTGCCGCCCGGATGCACACAGGGGGCGATATGGGGGTTCAGCCCCAGCATTTT. It codes for CAARMHTGGDMGVQPQHF.

The V and J genes are TRBV15 and TRBJ2-1; 13 nucleotides line up with TRBD2. Germline CDR1 reads LNHNV; CDR2 reads YYDKDF (reference sequence). This CDR3 has 16 amino acids. V was pared by 3 bases and J by 8 bases, with 7 bases of the junction left unmatched. The CDR3 DNA reads as TGTGCCACCAGCAGCACACTAGCGGGAGGGCTAGATGAGCAGTTCTTC. It is translated as CATSSTLAGGLDEQFF. The full variable domain, in which reference TRBV15 and TRBJ2-1 provide the parts outside the CDR3, is DAMVIQNPRYQVTQFGKPVTLSCSQTLNHNVMYWYQQKSSQAPKLLFHYYDKDFNNEADTPDNFQSRRPNTSFCFLDIRSPGLGDTAMYLCATSSTLAGGLDEQFFGPGTRLTVL.

This chain connects TRBV19 to TRBJ2-7; TRBD2 might be the D (6 bases). The germline V gene encodes CDR1 LNHDA and CDR2 SQIVND (reference sequence). The CDR3 contains 15 residues. V lost 3 bases, J lost 3 bases, and 15 bases lay in between. CDR3 loop: CASSISPPGDYEQYF. The CDR3 DNA reads as TGTGCCAGTAGTATTTCCCCCCCGGGGGACTACGAGCAGTACTTC.

The gene calls are TRBV29-1 and TRBJ2-1, with D unresolved. Germline CDR1 is SQVTM and CDR2 is ANQGSEA. The CDR3 spans 11 residues. V was pared by 7 bases and J by 12 bases, with 16 bases between. The CDR3 nucleotides read TGCAGCGGTTCCAGTACCGGAGTGCAGTTCTTC. Its protein product is CSGSSTGVQFF.

This clone appeared once. The V and J genes are TRBV5-1 and TRBJ2-2; 9 positions agree with TRBD1. V lost 0 bases and J lost 3; bases outside the gene matches: 0. The CDR3 covers 15 residues. CDR1 is SGHRS, CDR2 YFSETQ, per germline. Here the CDR3 DNA reads TGCGCCAGCAGCTTGGGGACAGGGGACACCGGGGAGCTGTTTTTT. It codes for CASSLGTGDTGELFF.